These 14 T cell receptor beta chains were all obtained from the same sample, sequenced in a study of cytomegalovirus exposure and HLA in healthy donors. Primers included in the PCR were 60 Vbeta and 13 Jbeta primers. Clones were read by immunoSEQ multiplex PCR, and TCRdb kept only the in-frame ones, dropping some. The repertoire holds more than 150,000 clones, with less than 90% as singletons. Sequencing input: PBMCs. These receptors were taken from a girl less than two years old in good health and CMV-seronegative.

CDR3 DNA sequence: TGTGCCAGCAGTGACAGTTGGAACACTGAAGCTTTCTTT. Encoded protein: CASSDSWNTEAFF. The chain uses TRBV6-1 and TRBJ1-1; D call uncertain. The CDR3 extends over 13 amino acids. The V gene lost 3 bases and the J gene lost 1 base, with 6 bases spanning the gap. Germline V CDR1 and CDR2: MNHNS, SASEGT.

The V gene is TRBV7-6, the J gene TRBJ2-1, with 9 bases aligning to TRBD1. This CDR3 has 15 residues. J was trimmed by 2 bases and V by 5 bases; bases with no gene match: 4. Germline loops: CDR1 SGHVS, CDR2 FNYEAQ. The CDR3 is CASSTGTGPYNEQFF. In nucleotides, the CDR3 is TGTGCCAGCAGCACCGGGACAGGGCCCTACAATGAGCAGTTCTTC.

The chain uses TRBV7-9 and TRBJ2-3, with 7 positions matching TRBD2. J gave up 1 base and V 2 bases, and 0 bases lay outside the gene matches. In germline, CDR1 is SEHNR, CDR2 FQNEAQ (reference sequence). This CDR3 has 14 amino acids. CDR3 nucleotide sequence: TGTGCCAGCAGCTTACGGGGGGGCACAGATACGCAGTATTTT. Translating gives CASSLRGGTDTQYF.

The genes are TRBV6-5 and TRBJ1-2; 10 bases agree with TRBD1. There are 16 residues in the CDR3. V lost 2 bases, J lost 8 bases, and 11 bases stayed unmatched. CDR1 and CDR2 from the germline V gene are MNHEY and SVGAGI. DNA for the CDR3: TGTGCCAGCAGTTACGCGGGACAGGGGACATATTGGGGCTACACCTTC. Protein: CASSYAGQGTYWGYTF.

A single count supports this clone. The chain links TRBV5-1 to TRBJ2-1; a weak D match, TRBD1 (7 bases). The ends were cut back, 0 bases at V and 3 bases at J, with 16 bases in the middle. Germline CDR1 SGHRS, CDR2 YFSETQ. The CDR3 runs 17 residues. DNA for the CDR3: TGCGCCAGCAGCTTGGCGCTGGGGGGACAGCTCTACAATGAGCAGTTCTTC. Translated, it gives CASSLALGGQLYNEQFF.

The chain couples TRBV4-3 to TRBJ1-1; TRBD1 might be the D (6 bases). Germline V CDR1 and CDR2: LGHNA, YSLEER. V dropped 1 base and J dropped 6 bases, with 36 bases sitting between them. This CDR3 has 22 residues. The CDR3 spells CASSQVVGALWVSWGRLAEAFF. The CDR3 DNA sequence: TGCGCCAGCAGCCAAGTGGTGGGCGCTCTATGGGTATCTTGGGGGCGCTTGGCTGAAGCTTTCTTT.

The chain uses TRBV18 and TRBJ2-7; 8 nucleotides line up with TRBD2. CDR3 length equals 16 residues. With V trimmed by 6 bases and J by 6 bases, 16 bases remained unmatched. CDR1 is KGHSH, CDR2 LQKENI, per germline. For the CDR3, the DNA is TGTGCCAGCTCCTCGATGGCGGGGGGCTCTCACTCCGAGCAGTACTTC. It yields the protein CASSSMAGGSHSEQYF. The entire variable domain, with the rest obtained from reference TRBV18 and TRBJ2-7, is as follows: NAGVMQNPRHLVRRRGQEARLRCSPMKGHSHVYWYRQLPEEGLKFMVYLQKENIIDESGMPKERFSAEFPKEGPSILRIQQVVRGDSAAYFCASSSMAGGSHSEQYFGPGTRLTVT.

As DNA, the CDR3 is TGTGCCAGCAGCTCATCGACTTGGGGCGAAGCTTTCTTT. Translated: CASSSSTWGEAFF. This chain links TRBV7-9 with TRBJ1-1, with D perhaps matching TRBD1 (5 bases). CDR1 is SEHNR, CDR2 FQNEAQ, per germline (reference sequence). V lost 4 bases to trimming and J lost 8 bases, with 14 bases between them. This CDR3 comprises 13 residues.

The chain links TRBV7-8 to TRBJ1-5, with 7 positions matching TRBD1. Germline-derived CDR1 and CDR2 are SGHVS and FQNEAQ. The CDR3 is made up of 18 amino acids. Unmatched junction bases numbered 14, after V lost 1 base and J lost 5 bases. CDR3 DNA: TGTGCCAGCAGCTTAGTAGGGGGCCCCGGACGGCTCGATCAGCCCCAGCATTTT. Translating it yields CASSLVGGPGRLDQPQHF.

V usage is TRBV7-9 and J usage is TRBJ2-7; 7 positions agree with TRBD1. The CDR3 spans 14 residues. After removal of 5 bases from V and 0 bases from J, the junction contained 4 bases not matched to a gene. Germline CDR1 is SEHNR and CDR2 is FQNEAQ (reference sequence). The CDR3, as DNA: TGTGCCAGCAGCCCGGGACAGAGCTCCTACGAGCAGTACTTC. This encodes CASSPGQSSYEQYF.

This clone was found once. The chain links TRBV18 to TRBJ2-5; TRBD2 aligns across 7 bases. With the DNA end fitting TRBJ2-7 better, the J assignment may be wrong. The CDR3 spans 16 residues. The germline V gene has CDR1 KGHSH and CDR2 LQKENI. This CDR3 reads CASSSPGRGGSYEQYF. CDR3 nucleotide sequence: TGTGCCAGCTCGTCCCCGGGGCGCGGGGGATCCTACGAGCAGTACTTC.

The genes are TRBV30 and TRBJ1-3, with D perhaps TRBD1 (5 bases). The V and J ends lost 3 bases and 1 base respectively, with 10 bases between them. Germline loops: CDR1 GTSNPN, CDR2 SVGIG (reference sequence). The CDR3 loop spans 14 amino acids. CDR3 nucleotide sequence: TGTGCCTGGAGGCGGGGGTTATCTGGAAACACCATATATTTT. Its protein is CAWRRGLSGNTIYF. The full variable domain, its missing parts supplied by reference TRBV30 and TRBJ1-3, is SQTIHQWPATLVQPVGSPLSLECTVEGTSNPNLYWYRQAAGRGLQLLFYSVGIGQISSEVPQNLSASRPQDRQFILSSKKLLLSDSGFYLCAWRRGLSGNTIYFGEGSWLTVV.

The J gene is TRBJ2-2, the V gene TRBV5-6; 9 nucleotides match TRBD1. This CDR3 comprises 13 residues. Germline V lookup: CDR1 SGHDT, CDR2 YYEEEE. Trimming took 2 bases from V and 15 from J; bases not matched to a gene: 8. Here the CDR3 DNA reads TGTGCCAGCAGCTTTTTCGAGGACAGGGGATTGTTTTTT. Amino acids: CASSFFEDRGLFF.

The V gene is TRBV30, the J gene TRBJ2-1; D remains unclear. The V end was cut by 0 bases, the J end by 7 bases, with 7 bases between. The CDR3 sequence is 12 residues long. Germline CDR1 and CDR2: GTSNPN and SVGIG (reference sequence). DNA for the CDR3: TGTGCCTGGAGTGTGAGGCTAAATGAGCAGTTCTTC. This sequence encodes CAWSVRLNEQFF.